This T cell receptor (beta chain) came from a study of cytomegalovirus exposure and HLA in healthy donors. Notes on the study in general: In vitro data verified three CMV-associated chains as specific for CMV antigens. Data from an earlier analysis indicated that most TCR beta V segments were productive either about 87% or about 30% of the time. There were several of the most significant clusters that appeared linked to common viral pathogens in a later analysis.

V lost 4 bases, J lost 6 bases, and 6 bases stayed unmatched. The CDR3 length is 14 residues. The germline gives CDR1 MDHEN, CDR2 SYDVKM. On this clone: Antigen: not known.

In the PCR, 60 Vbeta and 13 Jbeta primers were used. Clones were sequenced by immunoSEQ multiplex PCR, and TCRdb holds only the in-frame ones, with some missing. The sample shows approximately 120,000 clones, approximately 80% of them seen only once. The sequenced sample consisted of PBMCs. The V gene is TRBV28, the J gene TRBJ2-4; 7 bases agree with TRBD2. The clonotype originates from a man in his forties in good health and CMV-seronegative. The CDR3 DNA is TGTGCCAGCAGTTCGACTAGCTTCGTAAACATTCAGTACTTC. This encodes CASSSTSFVNIQYF.